This T cell receptor beta chain was profiled in a study of long-term antiretroviral therapy in people with HIV. HIV-positive participants were all treated in the United States. Study-level findings and limits: Post-ART, diversity grew, though it stayed under transplant donor control levels. ART adherence, viral resistance and therapy changes were undocumented.

Concerning this clone: Its antigen is still unknown.

The germline V gene encodes CDR1 LGHNA and CDR2 YNFKEQ. The length of the CDR3 is 15 residues. V dropped 1 base and J dropped 0 bases, with 8 bases sitting between them. Sequencing used immunoSEQ v3.0 at survey level. The repertoire was sequenced with immunoSEQ multiplex PCR; TCRdb's copy has only in-frame clones and lacks some. Of fewer than 55,000 clones detected, 90% to 95% appear once; the ten largest clones hold 2.5% to 3.5%. This chain connects TRBV4-2 to TRBJ2-3; no clear D. The starting material was unsorted PBMCs, obtained 3.7 years after starting antiretroviral therapy. This TCR was recovered from a woman aged 50 to 65 with HIV. CDR3 region: CASSQVVFSTDTQYF. CDR3 nucleotide sequence: TGTGCCAGCAGCCAAGTAGTATTTAGCACAGATACGCAGTATTTT.